The text below deals with one TCR beta chain. Since all of the isolated RNA was reverse transcribed, expressed TCRB transcripts were what got sequenced. Assay used: immunoSEQ multiplex PCR; TCRdb lists only in-frame clones, some missing. The sample carries about 250,000 clones, roughly an eighth recorded once. The data stem from a study of beta chain features in type 1 diabetes. V was trimmed by 2 bases and J by 10 bases, leaving 9 bases between them. Germline V gene lookup returns CDR1 SGHTS and CDR2 YDEGEE. The CDR3 length is 11 residues. Sequenced: naive CD4+ T cells from blood. The rearrangement links TRBV5-8 to TRBJ1-1; D gene uncertain. This sequence originates from a woman between 40 and 50 years old in good health. The CDR3 is CASSFYAGAFF. CDR3 nucleotides: TGTGCCAGCAGCTTTTATGCGGGAGCTTTCTTT.